This T cell receptor (beta chain) was found in a study of early T cells in non-severe SARS-CoV-2 infection. Using its own MiXCR run on the 5' RACE reads, TCRdb lists one record per CDR3 protein. The data hold about 61,000 distinct CDR3 sequences, with about 11% observed a single time. This CDR3 has 15 amino acids. V dropped 5 bases and J dropped 3; count of bases not matched to a gene: 11. Germline V lookup: CDR1 DFQATT, CDR2 SNEGSKA (reference sequence). The sequence derives from an adult who was a healthcare worker with PCR-confirmed SARS-CoV-2 infection or an uninfected control (not recorded which). The donor label of this sample is uncertain. Sequences were derived from whole blood, sampled at baseline. The chain employs TRBV20-1 and TRBJ2-3, with TRBD2 identical over 7 bases. The CDR3 here is CSASSVGGYTDTQYF. The DNA for the CDR3 is TGCAGTGCTTCATCAGTGGGGGGGTATACAGATACGCAGTATTTT.